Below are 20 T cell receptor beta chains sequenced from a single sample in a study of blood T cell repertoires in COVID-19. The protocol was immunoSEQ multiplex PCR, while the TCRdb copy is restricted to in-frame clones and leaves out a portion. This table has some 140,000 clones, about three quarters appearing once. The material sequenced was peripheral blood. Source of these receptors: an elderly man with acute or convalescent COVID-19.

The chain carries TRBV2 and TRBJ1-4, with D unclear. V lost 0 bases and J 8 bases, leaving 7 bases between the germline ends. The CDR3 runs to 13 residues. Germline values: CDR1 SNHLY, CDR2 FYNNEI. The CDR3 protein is CASSEANTEKLFF. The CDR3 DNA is TGTGCCAGCAGTGAAGCCAACACGGAAAAACTGTTTTTT.

CDR3 protein: CASSFGHDGTDTQYF. The CDR3 bases are TGTGCCAGCAGCTTCGGACATGACGGCACAGATACGCAGTATTTT. V and J are TRBV7-7 and TRBJ2-3; D may be TRBD1 (5 bases). V shed 3 bases and J shed 1 base, with 11 bases lying between them. Germline V lookup: CDR1 SSHAT, CDR2 FNYEAQ (reference sequence). The CDR3 extends over 15 amino acids.

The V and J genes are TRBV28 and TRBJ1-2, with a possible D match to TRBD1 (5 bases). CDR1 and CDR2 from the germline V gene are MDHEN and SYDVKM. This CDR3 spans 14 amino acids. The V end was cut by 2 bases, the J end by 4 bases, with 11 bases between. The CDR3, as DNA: TGTGCCAGCAGTTTAGGGGCACCTACCTATGGCTACACCTTC. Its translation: CASSLGAPTYGYTF.

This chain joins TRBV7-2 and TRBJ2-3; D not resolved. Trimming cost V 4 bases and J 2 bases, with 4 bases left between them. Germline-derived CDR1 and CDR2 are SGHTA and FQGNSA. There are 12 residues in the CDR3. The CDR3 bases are TGTGCCAGCAGCTCTAACACAGATACGCAGTATTTT. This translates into CASSSNTDTQYF.

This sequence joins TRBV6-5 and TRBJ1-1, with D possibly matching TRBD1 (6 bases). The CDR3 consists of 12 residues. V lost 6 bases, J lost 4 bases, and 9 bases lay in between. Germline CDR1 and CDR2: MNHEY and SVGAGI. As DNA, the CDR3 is TGTGCCAGCAGGGGACAACCCACTGAAGCTTTCTTT. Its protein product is CASRGQPTEAFF.

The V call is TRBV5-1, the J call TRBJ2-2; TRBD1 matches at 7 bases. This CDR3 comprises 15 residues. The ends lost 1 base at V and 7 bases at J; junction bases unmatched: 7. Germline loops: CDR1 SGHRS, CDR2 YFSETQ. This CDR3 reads CASSLPGGRDGELFF. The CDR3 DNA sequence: TGCGCCAGCAGCTTGCCAGGGGGAAGGGACGGGGAGCTGTTTTTT.

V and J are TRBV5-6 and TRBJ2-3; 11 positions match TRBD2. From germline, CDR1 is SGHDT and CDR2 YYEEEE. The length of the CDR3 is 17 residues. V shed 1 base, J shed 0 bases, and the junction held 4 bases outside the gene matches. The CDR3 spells CASSLRGTSGSTDTQYF. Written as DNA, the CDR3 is TGTGCCAGCAGCTTGAGGGGGACTAGCGGAAGCACAGATACGCAGTATTTT.

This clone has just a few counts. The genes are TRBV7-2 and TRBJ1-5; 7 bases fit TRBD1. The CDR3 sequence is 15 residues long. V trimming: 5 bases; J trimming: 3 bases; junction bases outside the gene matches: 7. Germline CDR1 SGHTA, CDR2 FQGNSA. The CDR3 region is CASSGRTGPNQPQHF. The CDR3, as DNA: TGTGCCAGCAGCGGCAGGACAGGCCCCAATCAGCCCCAGCATTTT.

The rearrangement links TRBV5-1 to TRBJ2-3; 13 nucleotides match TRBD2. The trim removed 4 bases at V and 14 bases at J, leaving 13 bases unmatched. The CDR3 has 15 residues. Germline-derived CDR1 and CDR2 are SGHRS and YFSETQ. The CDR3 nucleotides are TGCGCCAGCAGCACAACTAGCGGGGGGGCCCCCTTGCCGTATTTT. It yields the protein CASSTTSGGAPLPYF.

CDR3 bases: TGTGCCAGTAGTATAGACCCTCCCCTCAATCAGCCCCAGCATTTT. Translation: CASSIDPPLNQPQHF. The gene calls are TRBV19 and TRBJ1-5; D ambiguous. The ends were cut back, 0 bases at V and 3 bases at J, with 9 bases in the middle. There are 15 residues in the CDR3. Germline V lookup: CDR1 LNHDA, CDR2 SQIVND (reference sequence).

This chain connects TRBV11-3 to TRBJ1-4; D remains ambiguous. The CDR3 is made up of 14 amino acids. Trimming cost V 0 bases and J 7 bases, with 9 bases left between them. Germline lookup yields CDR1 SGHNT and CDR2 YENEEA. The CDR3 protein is CASSLDIGGEKLFF. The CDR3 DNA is TGTGCCAGCAGCTTAGATATTGGCGGTGAAAAACTGTTTTTT.

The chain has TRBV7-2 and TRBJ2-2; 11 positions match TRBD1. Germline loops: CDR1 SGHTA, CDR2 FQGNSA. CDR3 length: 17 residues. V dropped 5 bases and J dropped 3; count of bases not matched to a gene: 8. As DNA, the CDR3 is TGTGCCAGCAGCACCCGCGGACAGGGGGCAGACACCGGGGAGCTGTTTTTT. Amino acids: CASSTRGQGADTGELFF.

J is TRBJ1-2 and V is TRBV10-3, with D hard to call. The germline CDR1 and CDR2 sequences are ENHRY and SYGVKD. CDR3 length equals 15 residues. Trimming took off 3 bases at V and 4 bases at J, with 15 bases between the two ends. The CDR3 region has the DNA TGTGCCATCAGTGACCACACTCTCGGCGGCTATGGCTACACCTTC. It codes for CAISDHTLGGYGYTF.

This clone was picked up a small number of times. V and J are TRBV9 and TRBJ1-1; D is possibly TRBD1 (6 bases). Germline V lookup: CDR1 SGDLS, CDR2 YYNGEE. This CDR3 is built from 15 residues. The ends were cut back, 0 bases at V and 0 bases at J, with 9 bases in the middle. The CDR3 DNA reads TGTGCCAGCAGCGTAGCCGGACAGATGAACACTGAAGCTTTCTTT. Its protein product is CASSVAGQMNTEAFF. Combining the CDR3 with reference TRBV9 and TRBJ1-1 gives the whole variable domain DSGVTQTPKHLITATGQRVTLRCSPRSGDLSVYWYQQSLDQGLQFLIQYYNGEERAKGNILERFSAQQFPDLHSELNLSSLELGDSALYFCASSVAGQMNTEAFFGQGTRLTVV.

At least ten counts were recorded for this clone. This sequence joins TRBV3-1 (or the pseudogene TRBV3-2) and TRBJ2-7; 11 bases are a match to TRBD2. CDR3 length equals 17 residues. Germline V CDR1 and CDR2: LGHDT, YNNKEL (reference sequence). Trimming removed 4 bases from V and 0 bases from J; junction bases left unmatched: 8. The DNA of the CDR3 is TGTGCCAGCAGCCCTTTAGATCTAGCGGGGGGCTCCTACGAGCAGTACTTC. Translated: CASSPLDLAGGSYEQYF.

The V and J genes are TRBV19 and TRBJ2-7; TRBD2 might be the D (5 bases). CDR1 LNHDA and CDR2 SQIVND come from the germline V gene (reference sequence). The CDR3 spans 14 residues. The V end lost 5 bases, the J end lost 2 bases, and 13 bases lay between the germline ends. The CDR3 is CASSEGVSTYEQYF. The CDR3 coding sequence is TGTGCCAGTAGTGAGGGCGTCTCAACCTACGAGCAGTACTTC.

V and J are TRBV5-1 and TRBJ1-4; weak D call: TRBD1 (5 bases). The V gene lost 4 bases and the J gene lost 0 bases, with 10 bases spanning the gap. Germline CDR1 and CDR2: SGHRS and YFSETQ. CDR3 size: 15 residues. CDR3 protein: CASSQGTPTNEKLFF. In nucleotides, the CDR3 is TGCGCCAGCAGCCAAGGGACTCCAACTAATGAAAAACTGTTTTTT.

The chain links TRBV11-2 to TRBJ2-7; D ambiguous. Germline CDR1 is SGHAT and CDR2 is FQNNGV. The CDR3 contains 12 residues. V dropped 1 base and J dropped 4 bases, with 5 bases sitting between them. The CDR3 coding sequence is TGTGCCAGCAGCTTAGGGCATTACGAGCAGTACTTC. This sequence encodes CASSLGHYEQYF.

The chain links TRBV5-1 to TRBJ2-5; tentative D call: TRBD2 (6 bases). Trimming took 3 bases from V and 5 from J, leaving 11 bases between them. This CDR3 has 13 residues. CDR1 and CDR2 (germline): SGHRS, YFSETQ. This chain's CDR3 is CASSSRGGETQYF. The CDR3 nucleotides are TGCGCCAGCAGCTCCCGTGGGGGGGAGACCCAGTACTTC.

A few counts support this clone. The CDR3 spells CASGLGFSTGWGEKLFF. The CDR3 DNA reads TGTGCTAGTGGTTTGGGCTTTTCGACAGGGTGGGGAGAAAAACTGTTTTTT. The chain employs TRBV12-5 and TRBJ1-4; TRBD1 aligns across 7 bases. The CDR3 sequence is 17 residues long. V lost 1 base and J lost 8; bases outside the gene matches: 13. Per the germline V gene, CDR1 is LGHNT and CDR2 is FRNRAP.